This entry features one T cell receptor beta chain sequence. The method was immunoSEQ multiplex PCR; TCRdb's version includes in-frame clones alone and lacks a portion of them. The sample lists about 79,000 clones; under 85% were seen once. These data come from a study of OX40 agonist ivuxolimab in advanced cancers. Trimming removed 2 bases from V and 7 bases from J, with 8 bases in between. The CDR3 extends over 11 amino acids. From germline, CDR1 is GTSNPN and CDR2 SVGIG (reference sequence). The specimen comprised CD4+ or CD8+ T cells sorted from blood, sampled in a trial of the OX40 agonist ivuxolimab. The clonotype originates from an adult with an advanced solid tumor such as melanoma, head and neck, liver or kidney cancer. The chain employs TRBV30 and TRBJ1-2; D perhaps matches TRBD1 (5 bases). The CDR3 reads CAWSPGFGYTF. The CDR3 nucleotides are TGTGCCTGGAGTCCAGGGTTTGGCTACACCTTC. Full variable domain (outside the CDR3, taken from reference TRBV30 and TRBJ1-2): SQTIHQWPATLVQPVGSPLSLECTVEGTSNPNLYWYRQAAGRGLQLLFYSVGIGQISSEVPQNLSASRPQDRQFILSSKKLLLSDSGFYLCAWSPGFGYTFGSGTRLTVV.